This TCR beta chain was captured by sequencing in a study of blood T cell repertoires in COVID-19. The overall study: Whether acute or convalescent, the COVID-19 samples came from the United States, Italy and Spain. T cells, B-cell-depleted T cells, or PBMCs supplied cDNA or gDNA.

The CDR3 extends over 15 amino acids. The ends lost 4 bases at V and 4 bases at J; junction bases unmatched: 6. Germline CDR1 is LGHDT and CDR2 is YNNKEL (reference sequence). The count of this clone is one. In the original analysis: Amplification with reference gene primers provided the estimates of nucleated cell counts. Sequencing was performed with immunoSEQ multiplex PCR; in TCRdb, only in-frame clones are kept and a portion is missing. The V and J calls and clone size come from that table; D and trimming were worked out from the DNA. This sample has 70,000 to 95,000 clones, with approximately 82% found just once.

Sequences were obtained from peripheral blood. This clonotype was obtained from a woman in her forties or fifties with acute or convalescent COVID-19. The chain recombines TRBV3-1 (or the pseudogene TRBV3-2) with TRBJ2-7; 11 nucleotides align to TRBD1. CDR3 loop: CASSPFGTGGYEQYF. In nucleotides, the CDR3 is TGTGCCAGCAGCCCATTTGGGACAGGGGGTTACGAGCAGTACTTC.